The rows below give T cell receptor beta chains drawn from one sample of a study of regulatory T cells in long-lasting Graves disease. TCRdb recomputed calls from the multiplex PCR reads with MiXCR, one row per CDR3 protein. Here the sample spans about 460,000 distinct CDR3 sequences, around a fifth being singletons. The material sequenced was peripheral blood mononuclear cells (PBMCs), taken when the disease was refractory, from a patient treated with antithyroid drugs. The receptors here all came from a female donor with Graves disease. CDR3s include the opening cysteine and the closing phenylalanine or tryptophan. A D gene is named only where the DNA matches it firmly. Clone size is shown for a subset of rows, as once, few, many or a class of expanded clone.

j_call,clone_size,v_call,d_call,cdr3_aa,cdr3_nt
TRBJ1-3,many,TRBV12-3/TRBV12-4,TRBD1,CASSPGTVGNTIYF,TGTGCCAGCAGTCCTGGGACAGTTGGAAACACCATATATTTT
TRBJ1-5,NA,TRBV6-4,TRBD1,CASRGTGSYQPQHF,TGTGCCAGCAGGGGGACAGGGAGCTATCAGCCCCAGCATTTT
TRBJ2-3,NA,TRBV7-2,TRBD1,CASSFAPGQVADTQYF,TGTGCCAGCAGCTTTGCACCGGGACAGGTCGCAGATACGCAGTATTTT
TRBJ2-2,NA,TRBV6-9,TRBD2,CASSSRTSGGASGDTGELFF,TGTGCCAGCAGTTCCCGGACTAGCGGGGGGGCCAGCGGCGACACCGGGGAGCTGTTTTTT
TRBJ2-3,NA,TRBV15,NA,CVTSRPMSTDTQYF,TGTGTCACCAGCAGACCAATGAGCACAGATACGCAGTATTTT
TRBJ2-7,many,TRBV6-5,TRBD1,CASSYLDRAEQYF,TGTGCCAGCAGTTACTTAGACAGGGCCGAGCAGTACTTC
TRBJ2-7,NA,TRBV7-9,TRBD2,CASSLATASGTYEQYF,TGTGCCAGCAGCTTAGCGACGGCTAGCGGTACCTACGAGCAGTACTTC
TRBJ1-2,many,TRBV6-1,TRBD1,CASTRDSSFYGYTF,TGTGCCAGCACCCGGGACAGTTCTTTCTATGGCTACACCTTC
TRBJ2-7,many,TRBV28,NA,CASSSPGDSYEQYF,TGTGCCAGCAGTTCCCCGGGAGACTCCTACGAGCAGTACTTC
TRBJ1-2,many,TRBV7-9,NA,CASSLAEYGYTF,TGTGCCAGCAGCTTAGCGGAGTATGGCTACACCTTC
TRBJ2-2,few,TRBV10-3,TRBD2,CAISVGLAGGSDTGELFF,TGTGCCATCAGTGTGGGACTAGCGGGAGGCTCGGACACCGGGGAGCTGTTTTTT
TRBJ2-5,many,TRBV6-1,TRBD2,CASSATSGGQETQYF,TGTGCCAGCAGTGCAACTAGCGGGGGGCAAGAGACCCAGTACTTC
TRBJ2-7,many,TRBV20-1,TRBD2,CSAELAGAYEQYF,TGCAGTGCAGAACTAGCGGGAGCATACGAGCAGTACTTC
TRBJ2-7,NA,TRBV9,TRBD2,CASSVGLAGGNEQYF,TGTGCCAGCAGCGTAGGGCTAGCGGGAGGAAACGAGCAGTACTTC
TRBJ2-2,few,TRBV15,TRBD1,CATSRELQGTGELFF,TGTGCCACCAGCAGAGAACTACAGGGGACCGGGGAGCTGTTTTTT
TRBJ2-2,many,TRBV29-1,NA,CSVEDRDNAGELFF,TGCAGCGTTGAAGACAGGGATAACGCCGGGGAGCTGTTTTTT